The T cell receptor (beta chain) under discussion was sequenced for a study of cytomegalovirus exposure and HLA in healthy donors. Findings and limits, study-wide: The study recorded some 160 TCR beta chains that were cytomegalovirus-associated. Analysis was carried out at a later point, and it linked a missense DCLRE1C variant to TCR beta V- and J-gene trimming.

Comments on this clone: Its antigen is undetermined.

The PCR employed 60 Vbeta primers together with 13 Jbeta primers. Sequenced by immunoSEQ multiplex PCR; TCRdb stores in-frame clones only, minus some. The sample includes 160,000 or so clones, roughly 73% of them seen just once. The V end was cut by 4 bases, the J end by 3 bases, with 11 bases between. Germline V lookup: CDR1 SGHDT, CDR2 YYEEEE. The CDR3 contains 13 residues. Donors consisted of healthy bone marrow donors. The chain employs TRBV5-6 and TRBJ2-7, with a possible D match to TRBD2 (5 bases). The receptor's source is a woman aged 30 to 39 in good health and CMV-seronegative. Source material: PBMCs. The CDR3 DNA reads TGTGCCAGCAGCAGAGACTATGTCTACGAGCAGTACTTC. Translating gives CASSRDYVYEQYF.